This T cell receptor beta chain was retrieved from a study of T cell responses to AZD1222 COVID-19 vaccine. Germline CDR1 is MDHEN and CDR2 is SYDVKM. The CDR3 sequence is 15 residues long. V gave up 1 base and J gave up 7 bases, with 16 bases separating them. Study-wide points: Donors skewed white British and female; clonal diversity was possibly underestimated. An increase in Spike-specific TCR breadth and depth was observed after two AZD1222 doses.

About this clone itself: Its antigen is as yet unknown.

The method was immunoSEQ multiplex PCR; TCRdb's version includes in-frame clones alone and lacks a portion of them. The sample includes 200,000 to 250,000 clones, 90% to 95% of them seen just once. The starting material was peripheral blood, obtained 28 days after the second dose of the MenACWY control vaccine. This clonotype originated in an adult who received the MenACWY meningococcal vaccine as a control. The genes are TRBV28 and TRBJ1-1; possible D gene TRBD1, 5 bases. The DNA of the CDR3 is TGTGCCAGCAGTTTATTCGGGGCCGTAATGGGTGAAGCTTTCTTT. Translation: CASSLFGAVMGEAFF.